One and the same sample provided the 32 T cell receptor beta chains below, sequenced in a study of beta chain features in type 1 diabetes. General study findings and limits: Significant though moderate, a shortening of TCRB CDR3s appeared in all four CD4+ subsets of Type 1 diabetes patients.

Their specific antigens are unknown. Every bit of the isolated RNA underwent reverse transcription, so sequencing read expressed TCRB transcripts. Produced via immunoSEQ multiplex PCR; TCRdb's table is partial and in-frame only. The sample lists fewer than 350,000 clones, around 16% occurring once. The sequencing sample was made of naive CD4+ T cells from blood. The receptors were gathered from a man aged 18 to 29 with type 1 diabetes.

The V gene is TRBV6-1, the J gene TRBJ2-7; 8 bases map to TRBD1. Per germline, CDR1 MNHNS and CDR2 SASEGT. The CDR3 runs to 15 residues. J gave up 3 bases and V 7 bases, and 11 bases lay outside the gene matches. In DNA form, the CDR3 reads TGTGCCAGCATCCGAGGACAGGGCCAGCTCTACGAGCAGTACTTC. Translating gives CASIRGQGQLYEQYF.

The J gene is TRBJ1-1, the V gene TRBV9; a weak D match, TRBD1 (5 bases). Trimming stripped 2 bases from V and 4 bases from J, with 15 bases between. This CDR3 comprises 15 residues. In germline, CDR1 is SGDLS, CDR2 YYNGEE. The CDR3 protein is CASSVLGGGSTEAFF. DNA for the CDR3: TGTGCCAGCAGCGTCCTTGGGGGGGGGTCCACTGAAGCTTTCTTT.

As for this clone: The same CDR3 is also encoded by other DNA sequences in this sample. The V call is TRBV4-1, the J call TRBJ2-3; D is undetermined. Trimming took 1 base from V and 3 from J, leaving 8 bases between them. CDR1 and CDR2 (germline): MGHRA, YSYEKL. CDR3 length equals 14 residues. For the CDR3, the DNA is TGCGCCAGCAGCCAAGTCACTTCAACAGATACGCAGTATTTT. Its protein product is CASSQVTSTDTQYF.

This clone was recorded a few times. This same CDR3 is encoded by further DNA sequences in the sample. The gene calls are TRBV5-1 and TRBJ2-7; the match to TRBD1 covers 7 bases. Germline values: CDR1 SGHRS, CDR2 YFSETQ. After removal of 4 bases from V and 5 bases from J, the junction contained 3 bases not matched to a gene. This CDR3 comprises 12 residues. CDR3 DNA sequence: TGCGCCAGCAGCCCAACAGGGGACGAGCAGTACTTC. Protein: CASSPTGDEQYF. Together with reference TRBV5-1 and TRBJ2-7, the CDR3 gives the full variable domain: KAGVTQTPRYLIKTRGQQVTLSCSPISGHRSVSWYQQTPGQGLQFLFEYFSETQRNKGNFPGRFSGRQFSNSRSEMNVSTLELGDSALYLCASSPTGDEQYFGPGTRLTVT.

This clone turned up a few times. The V call is TRBV7-9, the J call TRBJ2-1; D not certain. The CDR3 contains 12 residues. Germline V gene data show CDR1 as SEHNR and CDR2 as FQNEAQ (reference sequence). The V end lost 7 bases, the J end lost 8 bases, and 12 bases lay between the germline ends. CDR3 loop: CASTEVLDEQFF. In DNA form, the CDR3 reads TGTGCCAGCACTGAGGTGTTGGATGAGCAGTTCTTC.

This clone was seen only a few times. The V and J genes are TRBV6-5 and TRBJ2-7; no clear D. V lost 5 bases to trimming and J lost 3 bases, with 11 bases between them. Germline CDR1 MNHEY, CDR2 SVGAGI. The CDR3 length is 13 residues. CDR3 nucleotide sequence: TGTGCCAGCAGTCCAACCCAACACTACGAGCAGTACTTC. The encoded protein is CASSPTQHYEQYF.

This clone was picked up one time. The CDR3 protein is CASSALRGTKNIQYF. Here the CDR3 DNA reads TGTGCCAGCAGCGCTCTCAGGGGGACCAAAAACATTCAGTACTTC. The chain combines TRBV7-2 with TRBJ2-4, with TRBD1 matching 7 bases. V was pared by 5 bases and J by 2 bases, with 6 bases of the junction left unmatched. The CDR3 has 15 amino acids. Germline V CDR1 and CDR2: SGHTA, FQGNSA.

The chain carries TRBV11-2 and TRBJ2-2, with D maybe TRBD2 (5 bases). CDR1 is SGHAT and CDR2 is FQNNGV in the germline V gene. With 5 bases removed from V and 1 base from J, the gap between germline ends came to 11 bases. The CDR3 covers 15 residues. DNA for the CDR3: TGTGCCAGCAGCGTGGACTGGGTGAACACCGGGGAGCTGTTTTTT. Protein product: CASSVDWVNTGELFF.

The V and J genes are TRBV7-2 and TRBJ1-5; no clear D. This CDR3 spans 16 amino acids. The V gene lost 0 bases and the J gene lost 0 bases, with 9 bases spanning the gap. Germline lookup yields CDR1 SGHTA and CDR2 FQGNSA. The CDR3, as DNA: TGTGCCAGCAGCTTAGCGGGAGCTAATAGCAATCAGCCCCAGCATTTT. It is translated as CASSLAGANSNQPQHF.

This chain uses TRBV15 with TRBJ2-7; D uncertain. The CDR3 spans 13 residues. CDR1 is LNHNV and CDR2 is YYDKDF in the germline V gene (reference sequence). Trimming removed 0 bases at V and 4 bases at J, with 7 bases between. CDR3 sequence reads: CATSREQTYEQYF. In DNA, the CDR3 is TGTGCCACCAGCAGAGAACAGACATACGAGCAGTACTTC.

The V gene is TRBV28, the J gene TRBJ2-1, with D possibly being TRBD1 (5 bases). The CDR3 runs to 14 residues. CDR1 MDHEN and CDR2 SYDVKM come from the germline V gene. Trimming left V 4 bases short and J 4 bases short, with 11 bases between. The chain's CDR3 is CASSSGHLYNEQFF. The DNA of the CDR3 is TGTGCCAGCAGTTCAGGACACCTTTACAATGAGCAGTTCTTC.

This clone has more than one count but fewer than ten. This rearrangement joins TRBV4-3 to TRBJ2-4; the D gene is possibly TRBD2 (5 bases). The CDR3 runs to 17 residues. Germline CDR1 is LGHNA and CDR2 is YSLEER. The V end was cut by 1 base, the J end by 1 base, with 14 bases between. The CDR3 DNA sequence: TGCGCCAGCAGCCAAGTAAGCGGATTAGGGGCCAAAAACATTCAGTACTTC. The encoded protein is CASSQVSGLGAKNIQYF.

This clone showed up just a few times. V and J are TRBV6-5 and TRBJ1-2, with 7 bases identical to TRBD1. CDR3 length equals 13 residues. J was trimmed by 8 bases and V by 7 bases; bases with no gene match: 10. Germline CDR1 and CDR2: MNHEY and SVGAGI. In DNA, the CDR3 is TGTGCCAGCAATCCGACAGGGTTCCGAGGCTACACCTTC. Translated, it gives CASNPTGFRGYTF.

The rearrangement links TRBV6-5 to TRBJ1-1, with D possibly matching TRBD1 (6 bases). Per the germline V gene, CDR1 is MNHEY and CDR2 is SVGAGI. The CDR3 has 14 amino acids. V shed 6 bases and J shed 6 bases, with 17 bases lying between them. This CDR3 reads CASSRVRGAPEAFF. The CDR3 nucleotides are TGTGCCAGCAGCCGTGTCCGGGGGGCGCCTGAAGCTTTCTTT.

The V call is TRBV7-2, the J call TRBJ1-2; 7 bases are a match to TRBD1. Germline lookup yields CDR1 SGHTA and CDR2 FQGNSA. CDR3 size: 14 residues. V was pared by 6 bases and J by 2 bases, with 6 bases of the junction left unmatched. The CDR3 DNA is TGTGCCAGCAGAATGGACAGGACGAACTATGGCTACACCTTC. Protein product: CASRMDRTNYGYTF.

J is TRBJ2-1 and V is TRBV18; D may be TRBD2 (5 bases). Deletions cut 5 bases from V and 1 base from J, with 15 bases between. Germline lookup yields CDR1 KGHSH and CDR2 LQKENI. This CDR3 spans 16 amino acids. CDR3 sequence reads: CASSSRGARSYNEQFF. DNA for the CDR3: TGTGCCAGCTCATCTCGGGGAGCACGTTCCTACAATGAGCAGTTCTTC.

This clone has just a few counts. The CDR3 loop is CASNQGGAGQPQHF. The CDR3 region has the DNA TGTGCCAGTAATCAAGGGGGCGCGGGTCAGCCCCAGCATTTT. This chain uses TRBV19 with TRBJ1-5, with 7 bases identical to TRBD1. The CDR3 covers 14 residues. Per germline, CDR1 LNHDA and CDR2 SQIVND (reference sequence). J was trimmed by 6 bases and V by 7 bases; bases with no gene match: 9.

This clone appeared a few times. The chain combines TRBV7-9 with TRBJ1-3, with D possibly matching TRBD1 (6 bases). Per the germline V gene, CDR1 is SEHNR and CDR2 is FQNEAQ (reference sequence). The CDR3 spans 13 residues. Trimming took off 4 bases at V and 7 bases at J, with 11 bases between the two ends. DNA of the CDR3: TGTGCCAGCAGCTACCGGGACAAGAACACCATATATTTT. It translates to CASSYRDKNTIYF. The full variable domain, rest sourced from reference TRBV7-9 and TRBJ1-3, is DTGVSQNPRHKITKRGQNVTFRCDPISEHNRLYWYRQTLGQGPEFLTYFQNEAQLEKSRLLSDRFSAERPKGSFSTLEIQRTEQGDSAMYLCASSYRDKNTIYFGEGSWLTVV.

The chain combines TRBV25-1 with TRBJ2-5; D is undetermined. CDR1 and CDR2 from the germline V gene are MGHDK and SYGVNS. This CDR3 is 13 amino acids long. The ends were cut back, 3 bases at V and 0 bases at J, with 5 bases in the middle. CDR3 DNA sequence: TGTGCCAGCAGTGACTCCCACCAAGAGACCCAGTACTTC. Protein product: CASSDSHQETQYF.

The chain links TRBV23-1 to TRBJ1-1; 9 nucleotides align to TRBD1. TRBV23-1 is an ORF, and what it does is uncertain. V shed 0 bases, J shed 11 bases, and the junction held 22 bases outside the gene matches. The CDR3 sequence is 19 residues long. CDR3 sequence: CASSQSPLVPLNRGRSAFF. The CDR3, as DNA: TGCGCCAGCAGTCAATCGCCCTTAGTCCCACTTAACAGGGGGCGCTCGGCTTTCTTT.

This clone was counted only a few times. The chain recombines TRBV11-3 with TRBJ2-2; D call uncertain. The germline V gene encodes CDR1 SGHNT and CDR2 YENEEA. Trimming left V 5 bases short and J 0 bases short, with 7 bases between. The CDR3 covers 14 residues. CDR3 sequence reads: CASSPLTNTGELFF. Here the CDR3 DNA reads TGTGCCAGCAGCCCCTTAACGAACACCGGGGAGCTGTTTTTT.

This clone was observed a few times. The CDR3 reads CASIPIAGGGYEQYF. The CDR3 DNA follows: TGTGCCAGCATCCCGATAGCAGGGGGCGGGTACGAGCAGTACTTC. This chain connects TRBV27 to TRBJ2-7; 8 positions match TRBD1. Germline V gene lookup returns CDR1 MNHEY and CDR2 SMNVEV (reference sequence). J was trimmed by 4 bases and V by 7 bases; bases with no gene match: 12. The CDR3 length is 15 residues.

The V and J genes are TRBV5-4 and TRBJ2-7, with 7 bases matching TRBD2. The length of the CDR3 is 14 residues. The germline V gene has CDR1 SGHNT and CDR2 YYREEE (reference sequence). The J segment lost 0 bases and the V segment lost 4 bases, leaving 4 bases of the junction unmatched. CDR3 amino acids: CASSPSGASYEQYF. CDR3 in DNA: TGTGCCAGCAGCCCGAGCGGGGCCTCCTACGAGCAGTACTTC. Full variable domain (rest looked up from reference TRBV5-4 and TRBJ2-7): ETGVTQSPTHLIKTRGQQVTLRCSSQSGHNTVSWYQQALGQGPQFIFQYYREEENGRGNFPPRFSGLQFPNYSSELNVNALELDDSALYLCASSPSGASYEQYFGPGTRLTVT.

The chain carries TRBV5-1 and TRBJ2-5, with D uncertain. Deletions cut 1 base from V and 1 base from J, with 8 bases between. The CDR3 is made up of 14 amino acids. Germline CDR1 SGHRS, CDR2 YFSETQ. Here the CDR3 reads CASSLIVSQETQYF. The CDR3 DNA reads as TGCGCCAGCAGCTTGATTGTCAGCCAAGAGACCCAGTACTTC.

The J gene is TRBJ2-3, the V gene TRBV7-2; D remains ambiguous. Trimming took off 5 bases at V and 5 bases at J, with 14 bases between the two ends. This CDR3 region has 14 residues. CDR1 is SGHTA, CDR2 FQGNSA, per germline. Here the CDR3 reads CASSVLELEDTQYF. The DNA for the CDR3 is TGTGCCAGCAGCGTTCTAGAGTTGGAAGATACGCAGTATTTT.

The CDR3 spells CASGLFTQFNYGYTF. CDR3 bases: TGTGCTAGTGGTTTGTTTACACAATTTAACTATGGCTACACCTTC. This chain uses TRBV12-5 with TRBJ1-2; D gene ambiguous. The germline CDR1 and CDR2 sequences are LGHNT and FRNRAP. The ends were cut back, 2 bases at V and 1 base at J, with 11 bases in the middle. The CDR3 has 15 residues.

On this clone itself: Different DNA sequences within this sample yield the same CDR3. The chain joins TRBV30 to TRBJ1-1; D ambiguous. The CDR3 spans 12 residues. Per the germline V gene, CDR1 is GTSNPN and CDR2 is SVGIG (reference sequence). Trimming removed 3 bases at V and 1 base at J, with 6 bases between. CDR3 in amino acids: CAWSAGNTEAFF. The CDR3, as DNA: TGTGCCTGGAGCGCAGGGAACACTGAAGCTTTCTTT.

The V and J genes are TRBV7-9 and TRBJ2-2, with 8 positions matching TRBD2. CDR3 length: 17 amino acids. Germline V gene sequence: CDR1 SEHNR, CDR2 FQNEAQ (reference sequence). The junction had 13 bases not matched to a gene; V was cut back by 4 bases and J by 6 bases. The CDR3 nucleotides are TGTGCCAGCAGCTCCGCGGCCGGGACTAGTAGTCCCGGGGAGCTGTTTTTT. It translates to CASSSAAGTSSPGELFF.

This clone was seen only a few times. The gene calls are TRBV6-1 and TRBJ2-7; D may be TRBD1 (6 bases). The CDR3 runs to 15 residues. Germline V gene lookup returns CDR1 MNHNS and CDR2 SASEGT. V lost 3 bases, J lost 2 bases, and 14 bases lay in between. The DNA of the CDR3 is TGTGCCAGCAGTGAGCGACAGGCGCCCACCTACGAGCAGTACTTC. Its translation: CASSERQAPTYEQYF.

This clone was detected a few times. The chain couples TRBV2 to TRBJ1-2; D gene unclear. CDR1 is SNHLY and CDR2 is FYNNEI in the germline V gene. The CDR3 runs to 15 residues. The V gene lost 5 bases and the J gene lost 0 bases, with 13 bases spanning the gap. In DNA form, the CDR3 reads TGTGCCAGCAGTAAAACGACCCGGGCTAACTATGGCTACACCTTC. It codes for CASSKTTRANYGYTF. Full variable domain (outside the CDR3, taken from reference TRBV2 and TRBJ1-2): EPEVTQTPSHQVTQMGQEVILRCVPISNHLYFYWYRQILGQKVEFLVSFYNNEISEKSEIFDDQFSVERPDGSNFTLKIRSTKLEDSAMYFCASSKTTRANYGYTFGSGTRLTVV.

The chain has TRBV28 and TRBJ2-7; D not resolved. V lost 2 bases and J lost 0, with 11 bases in between. CDR3 length equals 15 residues. Germline-derived CDR1 and CDR2 are MDHEN and SYDVKM. Written as DNA, the CDR3 is TGTGCCAGCAGTTTACCCTCCGGTACCTCCTACGAGCAGTACTTC. It is translated as CASSLPSGTSYEQYF.

This chain uses TRBV4-3 with TRBJ2-2, with D unresolved. The CDR3 has 14 residues. Trimming removed 0 bases from V and 7 bases from J, with 9 bases in between. CDR1 and CDR2 (germline): LGHNA, YSLEER. The CDR3 sequence: CASSQDFPNGELFF. For the CDR3, the DNA is TGCGCCAGCAGCCAAGATTTCCCAAACGGGGAGCTGTTTTTT.